The following is a T cell receptor (beta chain) sequence with its context. The specificity of this receptor is unknown. No clone much larger than this one lies a single base away; base qualities are absent. Patients with a history of autoimmune disease or receiving systemic immunosuppression were excluded from the trial. Peripheral blood for TCR sequencing was collected from all dose cohorts at baseline, on cycle 4 day 1, and on cycle 7 day 1. Samples were obtained from an open-label, multicenter, first-in-human phase I dose-escalation trial of ivuxolimab. Adults with locally advanced or metastatic melanoma, renal cell, hepatocellular, or head and neck squamous cell carcinoma were enrolled in the trial. Before TCR sequencing, CD4+ T cells and CD8+ T cells from peripheral blood were sorted into separate populations. This record comes from a study of OX40 agonist ivuxolimab in advanced cancers. About the investigation overall: Ivuxolimab, which targeted the costimulatory receptor OX40 (CD134), was an agonistic, fully human IgG2 monoclonal antibody. Intravenous ivuxolimab was administered to patients every 2 weeks at six dose levels: 0.01, 0.1, 0.3, 1.5, 3 and 10 mg/kg. Among the roughly 52 dose-escalation patients, 19 had hepatocellular carcinoma, 15 or so melanoma, 9 renal cell carcinoma and 9 head and neck cancer. A male proportion of 82.7% and a mean age of roughly 58 years, ranging from roughly 23 to 79, were recorded for the dose-escalation cohort. Patients were allowed to have had prior anti-PD-1, anti-PD-L1 or anti-CTLA-4 therapy, and less than 45% of the dose-escalation patients had previously received checkpoint inhibitors. Three dose-escalation patients achieved partial responses, one with hepatocellular carcinoma and two with cutaneous melanoma. The point of sequencing TCRbeta in the periphery was to test whether ivuxolimab changed TCR sequence diversity and drove clonal T-cell expansion. The paper describes the monotherapy dose-escalation part (N ≈ 50 patients) of the phase I trial of ivuxolimab. General conclusions and limits of the study: In partial responders in the 0.1-3.0 mg/kg groups, normalized peripheral clonal expansion was found to be among the lowest, especially among CD8+ T cells. Low levels of normalized T-cell clonal expansion were also shown by some nonresponding patients. At doses from 0.1 to 3.0 mg/kg, clonal expansion was seen in both CD4+ and CD8+ blood T cells between baseline and week 6. The antigen specificity of the clonally expanded peripheral T cells was not determined. After ivuxolimab, expanded clones were on average more numerous among CD8+ T cells than among CD4+ T cells.

For sequencing of the TCRbeta CDR3 region, genomic DNA was extracted from the sorted cells. TCRbeta CDR3 regions were sequenced using the immunoSEQ Assay. The clones in this table, taken by TCRdb from immuneACCESS, are in-frame only. Not every clone is retained; where verified, under half of the shortfall comes from an unresolved V gene, and the cause of the rest is unknown. The sample includes around 19,000 clones, with roughly 70% observed a single time. The ten largest clones add up to about 20% of the sample. The CDR3 measures 13 amino acids from cysteine to phenylalanine. Kept here is only the CDR3 DNA, which spans 39 bases and is read in frame from base 1.

The material was CD4+ or CD8+ T cells sorted from blood, obtained in a trial of the OX40 agonist ivuxolimab. The sequence came from an adult with an advanced solid tumor such as melanoma, head and neck, liver or kidney cancer. Recombination linked TRBV21-1 to TRBJ2-5; the D call TRBD2 from the table was never checked on the DNA. TRBV21-1 is flagged as a pseudogene. The CDR3 protein: CASSRGPKETQYF. The DNA sequence is as follows: TGTGCCAGCAGCCGCGGGCCTAAAGAGACCCAGTACTTC.